These 18 T cell receptor beta chains share one sample of origin, sequenced in a study of technical replicates of blood from a few donors. Profiled with immunoSEQ multiplex PCR; TCRdb holds only in-frame clones, not every one. The sample lists over 75,000 clones, around 97% occurring once. The material sequenced was T cells isolated from PBMCs. These receptor sequences come from a human donor in good health.

The chain links TRBV19 to TRBJ2-3; 7 bases align to TRBD2. The length of the CDR3 is 13 residues. Germline CDR1 is LNHDA and CDR2 is SQIVND (reference sequence). V lost 2 bases to trimming and J lost 8 bases; unmatched junction nucleotides: 4. CDR3 DNA: TGTGCCAGTAGTATACGGGGGGTGGTTACGCAGTATTTT. It translates to CASSIRGVVTQYF.

The chain is built from TRBV29-1 and TRBJ2-5; TRBD1 matches 8 bases. The CDR3 is 16 residues long. J gave up 4 bases and V 6 bases, and 16 bases lay outside the gene matches. The V gene's germline CDR1 is SQVTM and CDR2 ANQGSEA. CDR3 nucleotides: TGCAGCGTCTCAAAATTGGGGGGCAGGGGGCGAGAGACCCAGTACTTC. Amino acids: CSVSKLGGRGRETQYF.

The CDR3 loop reads CASSPGDRRRNTIYF. As DNA, the CDR3 is TGTGCCAGCAGTCCGGGGGACCGGCGGCGAAACACCATATATTTT. This chain connects TRBV28 to TRBJ1-3; a weak D match, TRBD1 (5 bases). The germline V gene has CDR1 MDHEN and CDR2 SYDVKM. V was pared by 5 bases and J by 5 bases, with 16 bases between. This CDR3 region has 15 residues.

This clone was seen just once. The V call is TRBV12-5, the J call TRBJ2-1, with a weak D call TRBD2 (5 bases). The germline V gene encodes CDR1 LGHNT and CDR2 FRNRAP. Trimming shortened V by 0 bases and J by 9 bases, and 27 bases separated the two germline ends. CDR3 size: 19 residues. CDR3: CASGLVLPTADRGRSEQFF. The CDR3 nucleotides are TGTGCTAGTGGTTTGGTACTCCCCACCGCGGACCGGGGAAGAAGTGAGCAGTTCTTC.

The chain recombines TRBV7-9 with TRBJ1-2; D is unresolved. The CDR3 loop spans 16 amino acids. Germline-derived CDR1 and CDR2 are SEHNR and FQNEAQ (reference sequence). V was clipped by 0 bases and J by 1 base, with 12 bases between them. CDR3 DNA: TGTGCCAGCAGCTTAGCTGGGCGGACTTTTAACTATGGCTACACCTTC. This gives the protein CASSLAGRTFNYGYTF.

This clone occurred once. The chain is built from TRBV5-5 and TRBJ1-2; 7 nucleotides align to TRBD1. Germline CDR1 SGHKS, CDR2 YYEKEE (reference sequence). J was trimmed by 1 base and V by 3 bases; bases with no gene match: 12. This CDR3 is built from 17 residues. Here the CDR3 reads CASSWETTGLRNYGYTF. CDR3 coding DNA: TGTGCCAGCAGCTGGGAGACGACAGGGTTGCGTAACTATGGCTACACCTTC.

DNA for the CDR3: TGCGCCACGCGGGGGGCGAACACTGAAGCTTTCTTT. It translates to CATRGANTEAFF. The V call is TRBV10-1, the J call TRBJ1-1; weak D call: TRBD1 (6 bases). The CDR3 consists of 12 residues. V lost 10 bases to trimming and J lost 1 base, with 10 bases between them. Germline V gene data show CDR1 as WNHNN and CDR2 as SYGVQD (reference sequence).

The CDR3 sequence: CASSSTDPYNEQFF. CDR3 DNA: TGCGCCAGCAGCTCGACAGACCCCTACAATGAGCAGTTCTTC. The gene calls are TRBV4-1 and TRBJ2-1; TRBD1 might be the D (5 bases). Germline V gene lookup returns CDR1 MGHRA and CDR2 YSYEKL. Trimming cost V 5 bases and J 2 bases, with 10 bases left between them. The CDR3 is made up of 14 amino acids.

The V call is TRBV28, the J call TRBJ2-5; D remains unclear. Per germline, CDR1 MDHEN and CDR2 SYDVKM. V dropped 2 bases and J dropped 5 bases, with 9 bases sitting between them. This CDR3 has 13 amino acids. The DNA for the CDR3 is TGTGCCAGCAGTTTAGTACCCGGGGAGACCCAGTACTTC. It is translated as CASSLVPGETQYF.

J is TRBJ2-2 and V is TRBV9; unclear D gene. This CDR3 contains 15 residues. The V end lost 3 bases, the J end lost 5 bases, and 14 bases lay between the germline ends. The germline gives CDR1 SGDLS, CDR2 YYNGEE. CDR3 protein: CASSAGPARTGELFF. CDR3 coding DNA: TGTGCCAGCAGCGCCGGCCCGGCTAGGACCGGGGAGCTGTTTTTT.

The V gene is TRBV7-6, the J gene TRBJ2-7; 11 positions agree with TRBD2. Germline CDR1 and CDR2: SGHVS and FNYEAQ. The CDR3 runs to 15 residues. The V gene end was trimmed by 5 bases and the J gene end by 2 bases; junction bases not matched to a gene: 5. CDR3 sequence reads: CASSMGTSGTYEQYF. The DNA of the CDR3 is TGTGCCAGCAGCATGGGGACTAGCGGAACCTACGAGCAGTACTTC.

The sample holds one count of this clone. The chain couples TRBV6-1 to TRBJ2-7, with D perhaps TRBD2 (6 bases). The germline V gene has CDR1 MNHNS and CDR2 SASEGT. Trimming left V 3 bases short and J 2 bases short, with 17 bases between. The CDR3 covers 16 residues. The CDR3 coding sequence is TGTGCCAGCAGTGACCCCTCGGCCGGGGGACCCTACGAGCAGTACTTC. Its protein product is CASSDPSAGGPYEQYF.

This clone was found once. This rearrangement joins TRBV5-6 to TRBJ1-1; the D gene is possibly TRBD1 (5 bases). The CDR3 runs 15 residues. Germline V gene sequence: CDR1 SGHDT, CDR2 YYEEEE. V was trimmed by 2 bases and J by 7 bases, leaving 18 bases between them. The CDR3 nucleotides read TGTGCCAGCAGCTTCCTAAAGGCTGGGGCCCTTGAAGCTTTCTTT. Residues: CASSFLKAGALEAFF.

The chain employs TRBV7-9 and TRBJ2-5; 11 bases map to TRBD1. Germline V gene lookup returns CDR1 SEHNR and CDR2 FQNEAQ (reference sequence). V was clipped by 4 bases and J by 4 bases; unmatched bases: 2. This CDR3 comprises 14 residues. Written as DNA, the CDR3 is TGTGCCAGCAGCTGGGGGACAGGGGGAGAGACCCAGTACTTC. This encodes CASSWGTGGETQYF.

This chain uses TRBV6-5 with TRBJ1-1, with no clear D. The length of the CDR3 is 13 residues. V lost 6 bases and J lost 1, with 9 bases in between. Germline values: CDR1 MNHEY, CDR2 SVGAGI. DNA of the CDR3: TGTGCCAGCAGCCCCAATTCGAACACTGAAGCTTTCTTT. Its protein is CASSPNSNTEAFF.

CDR3 nucleotides: TGTGCCAGTAGTATGCCCTACCGGGACAGCCGAAACTATGGCTACACCTTC. Translated, it gives CASSMPYRDSRNYGYTF. This chain links TRBV19 with TRBJ1-2, with TRBD1 matching over 7 bases. Germline trimming cut 3 bases from V and 2 bases from J; bases unmatched to any gene: 12. From germline, CDR1 is LNHDA and CDR2 SQIVND (reference sequence). The CDR3 runs to 17 residues.

J is TRBJ2-6 and V is TRBV2; possibly TRBD1 for D (6 bases). The germline V gene encodes CDR1 SNHLY and CDR2 FYNNEI. The germline V and J ends were trimmed by 6 bases and 2 bases, with 11 bases remaining between them. CDR3 length: 15 amino acids. DNA of the CDR3: TGTGCCAGCAGGGGAAGACAGGCTGGGGCCAACGTCCTGACTTTC. Protein product: CASRGRQAGANVLTF.

This clone was seen just once. Mismatch with germline at one junction end may stem from a read error. The rearrangement joins TRBV2 to TRBJ2-7; D is uncertain. Germline CDR1 is SNHLY and CDR2 is FYNNEI. The CDR3 length is 13 residues. This CDR3 reads CASSEGEVYGQYF. The CDR3 DNA follows: TGTGCCAGCAGTGAAGGTGAAGTTTACGGGCAGTACTTC.